This TCR beta chain stems from a study of cytomegalovirus exposure and HLA in healthy donors. Study as a whole: Counted in an early data release were about 86 million unique TCRs from HLA-typed donors.

V was cut by 2 bases and J by 5 bases, with 12 bases left in between. The CDR3 is 15 amino acids. The germline V gene encodes CDR1 MDHEN and CDR2 SYDVKM. This clone has just a few counts. The study ran its PCR with 60 Vbeta and 13 Jbeta primers. Some clones are missing from TCRdb's copy, which holds only in-frame ones; the method was immunoSEQ multiplex PCR. The sample consists of over 150,000 clones, about four fifths of them appearing once. Input material: PBMCs. The sequence was obtained from a girl between 5 and 17 years old in good health and CMV-seropositive. The chain carries TRBV28 and TRBJ2-2; D perhaps matches TRBD2 (5 bases). The CDR3 sequence: CASSLRLAHTGELFF. The CDR3 DNA follows: TGTGCCAGCAGTTTACGCCTAGCCCATACCGGGGAGCTGTTTTTT.